These 28 T cell receptor beta chains were sequenced from one sample in a study of shared clonotypes between healthy human individuals. TCRdb's copy holds only in-frame clones and misses some; the assay was immunoSEQ multiplex PCR. This sample yields about 2 million clones, of which less than 95% are seen a single time; 1.1% belongs to the top ten. Positive CCR7 selection of CD45RO-negative cells yielded the naive CD8 cells, and terminally differentiated effector memory CD45RA+ cells were excluded. The sequencing sample was made of naive CD8+ T cells sorted from blood. Source of these receptors: a man aged 18 to 35 in good health.

The chain joins TRBV4-1 to TRBJ2-7; TRBD1 might be the D (6 bases). Trimming removed 4 bases at V and 0 bases at J, with 16 bases between. Germline V gene sequence: CDR1 MGHRA, CDR2 YSYEKL. The CDR3 length is 16 residues. CDR3 DNA sequence: TGCGCCAGCAGCCCCCTTACAGGGCTAGACTCCTACGAGCAGTACTTC. Translated, it gives CASSPLTGLDSYEQYF.

The chain uses TRBV16 and TRBJ1-2; D unclear. There are 14 residues in the CDR3. Germline CDR1 KGHSY, CDR2 FQNENV. V lost 3 bases and J lost 0, with 8 bases in between. The CDR3 coding sequence is TGTGCCAGCAGCCACACAGCTGCTAACTATGGCTACACCTTC. It translates to CASSHTAANYGYTF.

The V and J genes are TRBV5-5 and TRBJ1-1; D is possibly TRBD1 (5 bases). Germline V gene data show CDR1 as SGHKS and CDR2 as YYEKEE (reference sequence). There are 14 residues in the CDR3. Trimming took 3 bases from V and 1 from J, leaving 10 bases between them. This CDR3 reads CASSSIGENTEAFF. CDR3 nucleotides: TGTGCCAGCAGCTCTATAGGGGAGAACACTGAAGCTTTCTTT.

The chain links TRBV5-8 to TRBJ2-6; D not resolved. With 4 bases removed from V and 1 base from J, the gap between germline ends came to 12 bases. The CDR3 is made up of 16 amino acids. Germline CDR1 SGHTS, CDR2 YDEGEE. The DNA for the CDR3 is TGTGCCAGCAGCCTGGATGTAGCTTCTGGGGCCAACGTCCTGACTTTC. It translates to CASSLDVASGANVLTF.

This chain joins TRBV29-1 and TRBJ1-1; D call uncertain. The CDR3 contains 15 residues. Between the trimmed V and J ends, which lost 3 bases and 1 base, there was a span of 15 bases. Germline lookup yields CDR1 SQVTM and CDR2 ANQGSEA. CDR3 in DNA: TGCAGCGTTGACCCAAGGAACAAACCGAACACTGAAGCTTTCTTT. It specifies CSVDPRNKPNTEAFF.

The chain joins TRBV6-5 to TRBJ1-5; D is ambiguous. The CDR3 covers 13 residues. CDR1 and CDR2 from the germline V gene are MNHEY and SVGAGI. V dropped 1 base and J dropped 4 bases, with 5 bases sitting between them. The CDR3: CASSYFPNQPQHF. The CDR3 nucleotides read TGTGCCAGCAGTTACTTCCCTAATCAGCCCCAGCATTTT.

The CDR3 loop reads CASSSLAGGTGELFF. The CDR3 region has the DNA TGTGCCAGCAGTTCACTAGCGGGGGGTACCGGGGAGCTGTTTTTT. This rearrangement joins TRBV6-5 to TRBJ2-2, with 12 nucleotides matching TRBD2. CDR1 and CDR2 (germline): MNHEY, SVGAGI. Losses at the gene ends were 4 bases for V and 5 bases for J; bases not matched to a gene: 2. The CDR3 is 15 residues long.

The chain uses TRBV2 and TRBJ1-5; a possible D gene is TRBD1 (6 bases). Germline values: CDR1 SNHLY, CDR2 FYNNEI. This CDR3 region has 15 residues. V was clipped by 6 bases and J by 4 bases, with 16 bases between them. In DNA, the CDR3 is TGTGCCAGCAGCCAGGGAGGGCAGGGGAATCAGCCCCAGCATTTT. Translating gives CASSQGGQGNQPQHF.

V and J are TRBV5-4 and TRBJ2-4; weak D call: TRBD2 (6 bases). Trimming stripped 6 bases from V and 8 bases from J, with 15 bases between. The CDR3 loop spans 13 amino acids. Germline assignment: CDR1 SGHNT and CDR2 YYREEE (reference sequence). CDR3 protein: CASMFLGGDIQYF. The CDR3, as DNA: TGTGCCAGCATGTTTCTAGGAGGGGACATTCAGTACTTC. The full variable domain, its missing parts supplied by reference TRBV5-4 and TRBJ2-4, is ETGVTQSPTHLIKTRGQQVTLRCSSQSGHNTVSWYQQALGQGPQFIFQYYREEENGRGNFPPRFSGLQFPNYSSELNVNALELDDSALYLCASMFLGGDIQYFGAGTRLSVL.

This chain links TRBV10-1 with TRBJ1-3; a possible D gene is TRBD1 (6 bases). CDR3 size: 17 residues. V was trimmed by 0 bases and J by 4 bases, leaving 16 bases between them. Looked up from germline, CDR1 is WNHNN and CDR2 is SYGVQD (reference sequence). The chain's CDR3 is CASSESAGRGFGNTIYF. CDR3 nucleotides: TGCGCCAGCAGTGAGTCGGCCGGCAGGGGATTCGGAAACACCATATATTTT.

The CDR3 sequence: CATSVDLSYNEQFF. CDR3 nucleotide sequence: TGCGCCACCTCAGTCGACTTAAGTTACAATGAGCAGTTCTTC. The chain employs TRBV5-1 and TRBJ2-1; D is uncertain. Trimming took 9 bases from V and 4 from J, leaving 17 bases between them. This CDR3 spans 14 amino acids. Per germline, CDR1 SGHRS and CDR2 YFSETQ.

The DNA of the CDR3 is TGTGCCATCAGTGAGGTTGGGGGCAATCCCTACGAGCAGTACTTC. This gives the protein CAISEVGGNPYEQYF. The chain carries TRBV10-3 and TRBJ2-7; tentative D call: TRBD1 (6 bases). Germline V gene data show CDR1 as ENHRY and CDR2 as SYGVKD. The V and J ends lost 2 bases and 2 bases respectively, with 13 bases between them. The CDR3 spans 15 residues.

The chain uses TRBV7-9 and TRBJ2-2; 7 bases line up with TRBD2. Germline-derived CDR1 and CDR2 are SEHNR and FQNEAQ (reference sequence). J gave up 4 bases and V 2 bases, and 7 bases lay outside the gene matches. The CDR3 is made up of 16 amino acids. The CDR3 coding sequence is TGTGCCAGCAGCTTACTAGCGGAGATATTCACCGGGGAGCTGTTTTTT. It is translated as CASSLLAEIFTGELFF.

CDR3 sequence (DNA): TGTGCCAGCAGCTTAGACAGTGAACCCCAAGAGACCCAGTACTTC. Residues: CASSLDSEPQETQYF. This chain uses TRBV13 with TRBJ2-5; D uncertain. Germline-derived CDR1 and CDR2 are PRHDT and FYEKMQ (reference sequence). The CDR3 has 15 residues. V was pared by 1 base and J by 1 base, with 10 bases between.

The chain recombines TRBV11-3 with TRBJ2-1; D is possibly TRBD1 or TRBD2 (6 bases each). The CDR3 extends over 16 amino acids. V was pared by 0 bases and J by 8 bases, with 17 bases between. Germline assignment: CDR1 SGHNT and CDR2 YENEEA. CDR3 loop: CASSLDGVGGLDEQFF. The CDR3 nucleotides read TGTGCCAGCAGCTTAGATGGAGTGGGGGGCCTAGATGAGCAGTTCTTC.

The V and J genes are TRBV30 and TRBJ2-3; 11 nucleotides align to TRBD1. The CDR3 extends over 14 amino acids. The germline V gene has CDR1 GTSNPN and CDR2 SVGIG (reference sequence). The V and J ends lost 5 bases and 3 bases, in that order; junction bases with no gene match: 4. The CDR3 region is CAWGQGALTDTQYF. DNA of the CDR3: TGTGCCTGGGGACAGGGGGCTCTGACAGATACGCAGTATTTT. The entire variable domain, with the rest obtained from reference TRBV30 and TRBJ2-3, is as follows: SQTIHQWPATLVQPVGSPLSLECTVEGTSNPNLYWYRQAAGRGLQLLFYSVGIGQISSEVPQNLSASRPQDRQFILSSKKLLLSDSGFYLCAWGQGALTDTQYFGPGTRLTVL.

V gene TRBV5-1 combines with J gene TRBJ2-3; TRBD2 agrees at 8 bases. This CDR3 contains 15 residues. Germline V gives CDR1 SGHRS, CDR2 YFSETQ. V lost 0 bases, J lost 4 bases, and 4 bases stayed unmatched. This CDR3 reads CASSLAGGGPDTQYF. For the CDR3, the DNA is TGCGCCAGCAGCTTGGCCGGGGGGGGCCCAGATACGCAGTATTTT. Drawing the rest from reference TRBV5-1 and TRBJ2-3, the complete variable domain is KAGVTQTPRYLIKTRGQQVTLSCSPISGHRSVSWYQQTPGQGLQFLFEYFSETQRNKGNFPGRFSGRQFSNSRSEMNVSTLELGDSALYLCASSLAGGGPDTQYFGPGTRLTVL.

This clone showed up many times. This chain links TRBV4-1 with TRBJ2-2, with 11 nucleotides matching TRBD1. The CDR3 has 16 residues. The V and J ends lost 3 bases and 6 bases, in that order; junction bases with no gene match: 6. CDR1 and CDR2 from the germline V gene are MGHRA and YSYEKL. Here the CDR3 DNA reads TGCGCCAGCAGCCATGGGGACAGGGGGTTTTCCGGGGAGCTGTTTTTT. Its translation: CASSHGDRGFSGELFF.

The chain joins TRBV7-8 to TRBJ2-7; D ambiguous. The germline V gene has CDR1 SGHVS and CDR2 FQNEAQ. Trimming cost V 1 base and J 2 bases, with 9 bases left between them. The CDR3 has 14 amino acids. Here the CDR3 DNA reads TGTGCCAGCAGCTTAGAGTCGGGTACCTACGAGCAGTACTTC. It encodes CASSLESGTYEQYF.

Note on this clone: With a much larger clone just one base away, this may be a read error. V is TRBV7-3 and J is TRBJ1-1; unclear D gene. This CDR3 comprises 12 residues. V was clipped by 8 bases and J by 1 base, with 8 bases between them. Germline CDR1 is SGHTA and CDR2 is FQGTGA. CDR3 amino acids: CASGVGNTEAFF. The CDR3 coding sequence is TGTGCCAGCGGCGTAGGGAACACTGAAGCTTTCTTT.

The V call is TRBV9, the J call TRBJ2-1; possibly TRBD2 for D (6 bases). This CDR3 is built from 13 residues. Trimming left V 6 bases short and J 4 bases short, with 11 bases between. Germline-derived CDR1 and CDR2 are SGDLS and YYNGEE. CDR3 residues: CASTVEGYNEQFF. CDR3 DNA: TGTGCCAGCACCGTGGAGGGATACAATGAGCAGTTCTTC.

The chain joins TRBV9 to TRBJ2-2, with D perhaps matching TRBD1 or TRBD2 (5 bases each). This CDR3 contains 15 residues. Germline loops: CDR1 SGDLS, CDR2 YYNGEE. V lost 0 bases and J 3 bases, leaving 9 bases between the germline ends. DNA of the CDR3: TGTGCCAGCAGCGTAGGAGGGGTCGACACCGGGGAGCTGTTTTTT. It translates to CASSVGGVDTGELFF.

The chain carries TRBV10-2 and TRBJ2-3, with 7 bases identical to TRBD2. Germline-derived CDR1 and CDR2 are WSHSY and SAAADI. CDR3 length: 11 amino acids. With 10 bases clipped from V and 7 bases from J, the junction kept 5 bases outside the gene matches. The CDR3: CATTGGNTQYF. The CDR3 DNA follows: TGCGCCACCACGGGGGGAAATACGCAGTATTTT.

The V and J genes are TRBV4-1 and TRBJ1-1, with TRBD1 identical over 9 bases. V was clipped by 1 base and J by 7 bases; unmatched bases: 1. Germline loops: CDR1 MGHRA, CDR2 YSYEKL. The CDR3 covers 13 residues. The CDR3 sequence: CASSQGGQGEAFF. The DNA for the CDR3 is TGCGCCAGCAGCCAAGGGGGACAGGGTGAAGCTTTCTTT.

The chain carries TRBV4-3 and TRBJ2-7; 8 positions agree with TRBD2. The germline gives CDR1 LGHNA, CDR2 YSLEER. CDR3 length: 17 residues. V shed 0 bases, J shed 3 bases, and the junction held 10 bases outside the gene matches. This chain's CDR3 is CASSQDGTSDWSYEQYF. For the CDR3, the DNA is TGCGCCAGCAGCCAAGATGGGACTAGTGATTGGAGCTACGAGCAGTACTTC.

In the case of this clone: This sample includes further DNA sequences coding for the same CDR3. The chain carries TRBV5-4 and TRBJ1-1, with D possibly matching TRBD1 (6 bases). CDR1 SGHNT and CDR2 YYREEE come from the germline V gene (reference sequence). Between the trimmed V and J ends, which lost 2 bases and 3 bases, there was a span of 11 bases. CDR3 length: 14 residues. Here the CDR3 DNA reads TGTGCCAGCAGCTTCAGGGGTGGGGACACTGAAGCTTTCTTT. Its translation is CASSFRGGDTEAFF.

The chain's CDR3 is CASSIGLGTNYGYTF. The CDR3 nucleotides read TGTGCCAGTAGTATAGGTCTGGGGACCAACTATGGCTACACCTTC. The genes are TRBV19 and TRBJ1-2; D might be TRBD1 (5 bases). Trimming stripped 1 base from V and 2 bases from J, with 11 bases between. This CDR3 has 15 residues. Looked up from germline, CDR1 is LNHDA and CDR2 is SQIVND (reference sequence).

The table lists this clone with a count of one. The CDR3 spells CASSLASGGREKLFF. Here the CDR3 DNA reads TGTGCCAGCAGCTTAGCGTCAGGGGGGCGAGAAAAACTGTTTTTT. This chain connects TRBV7-9 to TRBJ1-4; TRBD1 matches 7 bases. V lost 0 bases and J lost 8; bases outside the gene matches: 6. Germline CDR1 reads SEHNR; CDR2 reads FQNEAQ (reference sequence). The CDR3 has 15 amino acids.